The clone carrying this T cell receptor beta chain has just a few counts. Its cognate antigen is unknown. These data are taken from a study of post-analysis software for immune sequencing data. Study-level findings and limits: Strong same-batch co-clustering of samples appeared with F measure clustering. Five or six TRBV segments were significantly more frequent in patients than in controls. TRBV5-6, TRBV5-1 and TRBV20-1 were among these segments.

CDR1 and CDR2 (germline): SEHNR, FQNEAQ (reference sequence). Trimming removed 7 bases from V and 1 base from J, with 8 bases in between. The CDR3 extends over 14 amino acids. Incorporated into the TCR beta cDNA libraries were unique molecular identifiers, which served to reduce PCR and sequencing biases. TCRdb re-called the PCR reads with MiXCR, one entry per CDR3 protein. The data show 750,000 to 900,000 distinct CDR3 sequences, with more than 45% seen just once and approximately 4.4% held by the top ten. The origin of this receptor is a girl under 18 with multiple sclerosis. The sequencing input was blood. This rearrangement joins TRBV7-9 to TRBJ2-6; D gene ambiguous. CDR3 protein: CASTPTSGANVLTF. The CDR3 coding sequence is TGTGCCAGCACTCCGACTTCTGGGGCCAACGTCCTGACTTTC. Together with reference TRBV7-9 and TRBJ2-6, the CDR3 gives the full variable domain: DTGVSQNPRHKITKRGQNVTFRCDPISEHNRLYWYRQTLGQGPEFLTYFQNEAQLEKSRLLSDRFSAERPKGSFSTLEIQRTEQGDSAMYLCASTPTSGANVLTFGAGSRLTVL.